The 7 T cell receptor beta chains below all came from one sample that was sequenced in a study of shared clonotypes between healthy human individuals. Method: immunoSEQ multiplex PCR; TCRdb's copy keeps in-frame clones and lacks some. Counted here are more than 2 million clones, 85% to 95% occurring once; the ten biggest clones make up more than 0.1%. Sequenced sample: naive CD4+ T cells sorted from blood. As for subset: CD45RA+ positively selected. The receptors were sampled from a young man in good health.

The V and J genes are TRBV2 and TRBJ2-1; possibly TRBD2 for D (7 bases). The CDR3 is 15 residues long. V was trimmed by 5 bases and J by 7 bases, leaving 18 bases between them. Germline CDR1 is SNHLY and CDR2 is FYNNEI. The CDR3 nucleotides are TGTGCCAGCAGTCAAGGGGGGGAGCGGTGGAATGAGCAGTTCTTC. Residues: CASSQGGERWNEQFF.

This chain joins TRBV6-1 and TRBJ2-1; 9 bases are a match to TRBD1. The CDR3 has 15 amino acids. Germline CDR1 MNHNS, CDR2 SASEGT. V lost 5 bases and J lost 6; bases outside the gene matches: 8. The CDR3 loop is CASSTQDRGGNEQFF. DNA for the CDR3: TGTGCCAGCAGTACCCAGGACAGGGGAGGCAATGAGCAGTTCTTC.

V gene TRBV5-6 combines with J gene TRBJ2-1, with D perhaps TRBD2 (5 bases). CDR1 and CDR2 from the germline V gene are SGHDT and YYEEEE. The CDR3 length is 16 residues. V was cut by 2 bases and J by 5 bases, with 17 bases left in between. CDR3 sequence: CASSLGPAVQNNEQFF. CDR3 nucleotides: TGTGCCAGCAGCTTAGGTCCAGCGGTCCAAAACAATGAGCAGTTCTTC.

This clone was counted between two and nine times. This chain connects TRBV5-4 to TRBJ1-2; a weak D match, TRBD1 (5 bases). This CDR3 is built from 15 residues. The V gene lost 0 bases and the J gene lost 7 bases, with 16 bases spanning the gap. Germline lookup yields CDR1 SGHNT and CDR2 YYREEE (reference sequence). The CDR3 bases are TGTGCCAGCAGCTTGGTTGTTGCAGGGACCGGTGGCTACACCTTC. It is translated as CASSLVVAGTGGYTF.

This clone was seen once. The sample holds other DNA sequences that translate to the same CDR3. The chain carries TRBV5-1 and TRBJ2-7; the match to TRBD2 covers 7 bases. Losses at the gene ends were 0 bases for V and 2 bases for J; bases not matched to a gene: 2. Germline V CDR1 and CDR2: SGHRS, YFSETQ. The CDR3 has 14 residues. The CDR3 DNA reads TGCGCCAGCAGCTTGGACGGGGGGACCTACGAGCAGTACTTC. Protein: CASSLDGGTYEQYF.

The chain combines TRBV30 with TRBJ1-1; 9 bases fit TRBD1. Germline V gives CDR1 GTSNPN, CDR2 SVGIG (reference sequence). The CDR3 spans 14 residues. The V segment lost 4 bases and the J segment 2 bases; nucleotides outside the gene matches: 5. CDR3 loop: CAWNDRGRNTEAFF. The CDR3 bases are TGTGCCTGGAATGACAGGGGGAGAAACACTGAAGCTTTCTTT. The complete variable domain, with remaining parts taken from reference TRBV30 and TRBJ1-1, reads SQTIHQWPATLVQPVGSPLSLECTVEGTSNPNLYWYRQAAGRGLQLLFYSVGIGQISSEVPQNLSASRPQDRQFILSSKKLLLSDSGFYLCAWNDRGRNTEAFFGQGTRLTVV.

This chain links TRBV2 with TRBJ2-7; 10 bases map to TRBD1. The CDR3 runs 15 residues. From germline, CDR1 is SNHLY and CDR2 FYNNEI. Trimming removed 4 bases from V and 6 bases from J; junction bases left unmatched: 9. The chain's CDR3 is CASSVHGTGVVEQYF. The CDR3 nucleotides read TGTGCCAGCAGTGTTCATGGGACAGGGGTAGTCGAGCAGTACTTC. Supplemented by reference TRBV2 and TRBJ2-7, the full variable domain reads EPEVTQTPSHQVTQMGQEVILRCVPISNHLYFYWYRQILGQKVEFLVSFYNNEISEKSEIFDDQFSVERPDGSNFTLKIRSTKLEDSAMYFCASSVHGTGVVEQYFGPGTRLTVT.